The 17 T cell receptor beta chains in this list originate from one sample, sequenced in a study of T cells after yellow fever vaccination. Each CDR3 protein is one row after TCRdb ran MiXCR on the 5' RACE reads. The profile shows some 120,000 distinct CDR3 sequences, roughly 15% of them singletons. The sample in question was CD8+ T cells sorted from PBMCs, obtained 5 days after the yellow fever booster vaccination. All receptors derive from a man between 18 and 35 years old who received the YFV17D yellow fever vaccine.

Here the CDR3 reads CASSYSLSNTEAFF. DNA of the CDR3: TGTGCCAGCAGTTACTCCCTCTCGAACACTGAAGCTTTCTTT. This chain joins TRBV6-5 and TRBJ1-1; D call uncertain. V was shortened by 0 bases and J by 1 base, with 6 bases between the two germline ends. CDR3 length equals 14 residues. Germline V gene lookup returns CDR1 MNHEY and CDR2 SVGAGI.

The chain recombines TRBV4-1 with TRBJ2-5, with 7 bases matching TRBD2. The J segment lost 4 bases and the V segment lost 3 bases, leaving 5 bases of the junction unmatched. This CDR3 region has 14 residues. The germline CDR1 and CDR2 sequences are MGHRA and YSYEKL. CDR3 protein: CASSHRLASETQYF. The CDR3, as DNA: TGCGCCAGCAGCCATCGACTAGCCTCAGAGACCCAGTACTTC.

This clonotype was detected only a few times. V and J are TRBV2 and TRBJ1-5, with D possibly being TRBD1 (6 bases). The CDR3 is 15 amino acids. The V gene's germline CDR1 is SNHLY and CDR2 FYNNEI. V was pared by 5 bases and J by 3 bases, with 14 bases between. This CDR3 is CASSLQGSHNQPQHF. CDR3 sequence (DNA): TGTGCCAGCAGTTTACAGGGTAGCCACAATCAGCCCCAGCATTTT.

In its sample, this clonotype was seen a few times. The chain recombines TRBV6-1 with TRBJ2-1, with 10 bases fitting TRBD1. The CDR3 contains 17 residues. V was clipped by 4 bases and J by 3 bases; unmatched bases: 9. The germline CDR1 and CDR2 sequences are MNHNS and SASEGT. In nucleotides, the CDR3 is TGTGCCAGCAGTGTTGATCAGGACAGGGGGGGCTACAATGAGCAGTTCTTC. Translated: CASSVDQDRGGYNEQFF.

This clonotype was seen only a few times. This chain joins TRBV7-9 and TRBJ2-3, with a tentative D call TRBD1 (6 bases). The length of the CDR3 is 15 residues. Germline values: CDR1 SEHNR, CDR2 FQNEAQ (reference sequence). V lost 4 bases and J lost 1, with 12 bases in between. The CDR3 sequence is CASSSRGSGTDTQYF. The CDR3 DNA reads as TGTGCCAGCAGCTCGAGGGGGAGTGGCACAGATACGCAGTATTTT.

The chain recombines TRBV3-1 with TRBJ2-1; D may be TRBD1 (5 bases). Looked up from germline, CDR1 is LGHDT and CDR2 is YNNKEL (reference sequence). Trimming shortened V by 2 bases and J by 1 base, and 9 bases separated the two germline ends. The CDR3 has 15 amino acids. The CDR3 reads CASSQYGASYNEQFF. The CDR3 DNA is TGTGCCAGCAGCCAATATGGGGCTTCCTACAATGAGCAGTTCTTC.

DNA of the CDR3: TGCGCCAGCAGCACTTTAGGGGGCGGGGACCACGATGAGCAGTTCTTC. Protein sequence: CASSTLGGGDHDEQFF. V is TRBV4-1 and J is TRBJ2-1; TRBD1 is a possible D gene (7 bases). The CDR3 length is 16 residues. Trimming took off 5 bases at V and 8 bases at J, with 22 bases between the two ends. The germline V gene has CDR1 MGHRA and CDR2 YSYEKL.

The J gene is TRBJ2-1, the V gene TRBV12-5, with 7 bases matching TRBD2. Germline loops: CDR1 LGHNT, CDR2 FRNRAP. The length of the CDR3 is 15 residues. With 3 bases clipped from V and 2 bases from J, the junction kept 4 bases outside the gene matches. The CDR3 loop is CASGLAGMAYNEQFF. The CDR3 DNA reads TGTGCTAGTGGTTTAGCGGGGATGGCCTACAATGAGCAGTTCTTC.

In this sample, this clonotype turned up a few times. The rearrangement joins TRBV29-1 to TRBJ2-4, with D tentatively TRBD1 or TRBD2 (6 bases each). The germline gives CDR1 SQVTM, CDR2 ANQGSEA. Trimming removed 1 base at V and 7 bases at J, with 11 bases between. The CDR3 has 13 residues. The CDR3 sequence: CSVEGGGLNIQYF. The CDR3 nucleotides read TGCAGCGTTGAAGGAGGGGGGCTGAACATTCAGTACTTC.

This clonotype was recorded a few times. The chain links TRBV7-2 to TRBJ2-7; 7 bases map to TRBD1. The germline V gene encodes CDR1 SGHTA and CDR2 FQGNSA. The CDR3 length is 15 residues. V gave up 2 bases and J gave up 1 base; unmatched junction bases: 5. CDR3 sequence reads: CASSLWDSHSYEQYF. CDR3 bases: TGTGCCAGCAGCTTATGGGACAGTCATTCCTACGAGCAGTACTTC.

This clonotype occurred many times. The V call is TRBV6-4, the J call TRBJ2-3; D is possibly TRBD2 (7 bases). The V end lost 0 bases, the J end lost 5 bases, and 12 bases lay between the germline ends. Germline V gives CDR1 MRHNA, CDR2 SNTAGT. The CDR3 extends over 15 amino acids. The CDR3 loop reads CASSDSGGGGDTQYF. In DNA, the CDR3 is TGTGCCAGCAGTGACTCGGGGGGGGGCGGAGATACGCAGTATTTT.

This clonotype came up a few times. V usage is TRBV6-2 or TRBV6-3 and J usage is TRBJ2-1; TRBD2 aligns across 12 bases. Germline loops: CDR1 MNHEY, CDR2 SVGEGT. The CDR3 is 16 residues long. Germline trimming cut 6 bases from V and 3 bases from J; bases unmatched to any gene: 6. CDR3 in DNA: TGTGCCAGCAGCTTACTAGCGGGGGGATTCTACAATGAGCAGTTCTTC. Residues: CASSLLAGGFYNEQFF.

The chain uses TRBV5-6 and TRBJ1-2; no firm D call. Germline V gene lookup returns CDR1 SGHDT and CDR2 YYEEEE. CDR3 length: 15 amino acids. V shed 1 base and J shed 2 bases, with 12 bases lying between them. CDR3 sequence: CASSLIWVTNYGYTF. CDR3 nucleotides: TGTGCCAGCAGCTTGATCTGGGTCACCAACTATGGCTACACCTTC.

V usage is TRBV6-4 and J usage is TRBJ2-1, with 7 bases matching TRBD1. The CDR3 runs 14 residues. The V and J ends lost 5 bases and 4 bases, in that order; junction bases with no gene match: 5. The germline V gene encodes CDR1 MRHNA and CDR2 SNTAGT. Here the CDR3 reads CASSPTGDYNEQFF. The CDR3, as DNA: TGTGCCAGCAGTCCCACAGGGGATTACAATGAGCAGTTCTTC.

The chain links TRBV27 to TRBJ1-1; TRBD1 aligns across 7 bases. The CDR3 sequence is 14 residues long. The V segment lost 8 bases and the J segment 0 bases; nucleotides outside the gene matches: 6. Germline CDR1 MNHEY, CDR2 SMNVEV (reference sequence). CDR3 amino acids: CASSTGNMNTEAFF. The CDR3 DNA reads as TGTGCCAGCTCGACAGGGAACATGAACACTGAAGCTTTCTTT.

The gene calls are TRBV14 and TRBJ2-1, with a tentative D call TRBD2 (6 bases). Germline V lookup: CDR1 SGHDN, CDR2 FVKESK. Trimming took off 1 base at V and 4 bases at J, with 14 bases between the two ends. The CDR3 has 16 amino acids. The CDR3 sequence is CASSQVVSGLYNEQFF. For the CDR3, the DNA is TGTGCCAGCAGCCAAGTTGTAAGCGGGTTGTACAATGAGCAGTTCTTC.

The rearrangement links TRBV25-1 to TRBJ1-2, with D possibly being TRBD1 (5 bases). The V gene lost 7 bases and the J gene lost 4 bases, with 10 bases spanning the gap. The CDR3 totals 12 residues. Germline V CDR1 and CDR2: MGHDK, SYGVNS. CDR3 nucleotides: TGTGCCAGCAACTCGCAGGGCTATGGCTACACCTTC. Translated, it gives CASNSQGYGYTF.